The sequence of this T cell receptor (beta chain) was determined in a study of blood T cell repertoires in COVID-19. Study as a whole: COVID-19 samples from acute and convalescent phases originated in the United States, Italy and Spain. PBMCs, B-cell-depleted T cells, or T cells provided the cDNA or gDNA that made up the material.

It was during active infection that Seattle patients were enrolled and then longitudinally followed. Under the authors' procedure: Estimation of nucleated cell counts relied on the amplification of reference gene primers. Sequenced by immunoSEQ multiplex PCR; TCRdb stores in-frame clones only, minus some. V, J and clone size reflect that table, while D and trimming were determined from the DNA. Among 100,000 to 150,000 clones listed, about 90% were seen once. Sequencing was carried out using peripheral blood. The origin of this receptor is a man aged 50 to 59 with COVID-19, enrolled during active disease.

The CDR3 spells CASSYGGGTEAFF. The CDR3 nucleotides read TGTGCCAGCAGTTACGGGGGAGGCACTGAAGCTTTCTTT. The chain carries TRBV6-5 and TRBJ1-1, with D possibly matching TRBD1 (5 bases). The germline gives CDR1 MNHEY, CDR2 SVGAGI. CDR3 length: 13 amino acids. V was cut by 2 bases and J by 4 bases, with 8 bases left in between.